The rows below give T cell receptor beta chains drawn from one sample of a study of identical twins. TCRdb re-called the 5' RACE reads through MiXCR, storing one row per CDR3 protein. The repertoire holds about 520,000 distinct CDR3 sequences, approximately 22% seen once, with around 0.9% in the top ten. These sequences were also reported in another study, on T cells expressing NK-cell markers.

The material sequenced was CD4+ T cells sorted from blood. These receptors were taken from a woman aged 18 to 35 in good health. Each CDR3 is given with its conserved first and last residue. The D gene is left open where the match is weak. Where a row states a size, it is once, few, many or the class of an expanded clone; other rows omit it.

j_call | d_call | v_call | clone_size | cdr3_nt | cdr3_aa
TRBJ2-7 | . | TRBV21-1 | . | TGTGCCAGCAGCAAATTGAAGAATTCTTACAGCTCCTACGAGCAGTACTTC | CASSKLKNSYSSYEQYF
TRBJ2-1 | TRBD2 | TRBV20-1 | few | TGCAGTGCTGGGGCTAGCGGGAGGGTTAATGAGCAGTTCTTC | CSAGASGRVNEQFF
TRBJ2-7 | TRBD1 | TRBV3-1 | few | TGTGCCAGCAGCCCCGGGACAGTCCCCTACGAGCAGTACTTC | CASSPGTVPYEQYF
TRBJ2-1 | TRBD2 | TRBV4-3 | . | TGCGCCAGCAGCCAAGCATCCAGCGGGAGCTACAATGAGCAGTTCTTC | CASSQASSGSYNEQFF
TRBJ1-6 | . | TRBV20-1 | few | TGCAGTGCTAGATGGACGGCAGATTCACCCCTCCACTTT | CSARWTADSPLHF
TRBJ2-7 | . | TRBV10-3 | . | TGTGCCATCAGTGAGAATCTGGGTCAAGAGCAGTACTTC | CAISENLGQEQYF
TRBJ2-1 | . | TRBV5-1 | . | TGCGCCAGCAGCCTCGGGACACGCGCCCGCGAGCAGTTCTTC | CASSLGTRAREQFF
TRBJ2-1 | TRBD1 | TRBV3-1 | . | TGTGCCAGCAGCCGAGTGCTGACCCGACAGGGGATAAACAATGAGCAGTTCTTC | CASSRVLTRQGINNEQFF
TRBJ2-1 | TRBD2 | TRBV6-1 | . | TGTGCCAGCAGATCCGGACTAGCGGATGGAAATGAGCAGTTCTTC | CASRSGLADGNEQFF
TRBJ2-1 | TRBD1 | TRBV12-3/TRBV12-4 | few | TGTGCCAGCAGTTTGACAGGGTCGAATGAGCAGTTCTTC | CASSLTGSNEQFF
TRBJ1-1 | . | TRBV12-3/TRBV12-4 | . | TGTGCCAGCAGGGAAGGGGGGGGAGCTTTCTTT | CASREGGGAFF
TRBJ1-1 | TRBD1 | TRBV9 | . | TGTGCCAGCAGCGGCCGGGACAGGTCTCGCGGCACTGAAGCTTTCTTT | CASSGRDRSRGTEAFF
TRBJ1-6 | TRBD1 | TRBV12-3/TRBV12-4 | few | TGTGCCAGCAGTTGGGACAGACTCAGCTCCTATAATTCACCCCTCCACTTT | CASSWDRLSSYNSPLHF
TRBJ1-2 | TRBD1 | TRBV29-1 | . | TGCAGCGTGGGGACAGGGGATTATGGCTACACCTTC | CSVGTGDYGYTF
TRBJ2-1 | . | TRBV24-1 | . | TGTGCCACCAGTCAGTCTACAGATGAGCAGTTCTTC | CATSQSTDEQFF
TRBJ2-3 | . | TRBV4-3 | few | TGCGCCAGCAGCAACCAAAACGCAGATACGCAGTATTTT | CASSNQNADTQYF
TRBJ1-6 | . | TRBV20-1 | . | TGCAGTGCTCCAACCCGGACGGAATACAATTCACCCCTCCACTTT | CSAPTRTEYNSPLHF
TRBJ2-1 | TRBD1 | TRBV20-1 | . | TGCAGTGCGGTATCCGGGACAGGGGCCTACAATGAGCAGTTCTTC | CSAVSGTGAYNEQFF
TRBJ2-5 | TRBD1 | TRBV24-1 | . | TGTGCCACCAGTGAAGGGGGCAGGGAGACCCAGTACTTC | CATSEGGRETQYF
TRBJ2-3 | . | TRBV7-9 | . | TGTGCCAGCAGCTTAGGAATCGGGTTGGGGCCCCGTGATACGCAGTATTTT | CASSLGIGLGPRDTQYF
TRBJ1-1 | TRBD1 | TRBV12-3/TRBV12-4 | . | TGTGCCAGCAGTTCCCAGGGGGGCCAAGCTTTCTTT | CASSSQGGQAFF
TRBJ2-1 | TRBD2 | TRBV20-1 | few | TGCAGTGCTAGAGTGGGGTGGCGGGGAGGGTACAATGAGCAGTTCTTC | CSARVGWRGGYNEQFF
TRBJ1-2 | TRBD1 | TRBV29-1 | . | TGCAGCGCTGGGACAGGGCGAGGCTACACCTTC | CSAGTGRGYTF
TRBJ2-7 | . | TRBV3-1 | few | TGTGCCAGCAGCTATGGCAGGAGGAGTTCCTACGAGCAGTACTTC | CASSYGRRSSYEQYF
TRBJ2-1 | . | TRBV10-3 | few | TGTGCCATCAGTGGGGGGGGGCCTGCTAGCAATGAGCAGTTCTTC | CAISGGGPASNEQFF
TRBJ2-1 | . | TRBV5-6 | few | TGTGCCAGCAGCTTGAGGACTCGCCATTCGAATGAGCAGTTCTTC | CASSLRTRHSNEQFF
TRBJ2-1 | TRBD2 | TRBV20-1 | . | TGCAGTGCTAGAGCTGGGGGGGCCTACAATGAGCAGTTCTTC | CSARAGGAYNEQFF
TRBJ2-1 | TRBD2 | TRBV6-1 | . | TGTGCCAGCAGTCCCAGACTAGCGGGAGTGGGTGAGCAGTTCTTC | CASSPRLAGVGEQFF